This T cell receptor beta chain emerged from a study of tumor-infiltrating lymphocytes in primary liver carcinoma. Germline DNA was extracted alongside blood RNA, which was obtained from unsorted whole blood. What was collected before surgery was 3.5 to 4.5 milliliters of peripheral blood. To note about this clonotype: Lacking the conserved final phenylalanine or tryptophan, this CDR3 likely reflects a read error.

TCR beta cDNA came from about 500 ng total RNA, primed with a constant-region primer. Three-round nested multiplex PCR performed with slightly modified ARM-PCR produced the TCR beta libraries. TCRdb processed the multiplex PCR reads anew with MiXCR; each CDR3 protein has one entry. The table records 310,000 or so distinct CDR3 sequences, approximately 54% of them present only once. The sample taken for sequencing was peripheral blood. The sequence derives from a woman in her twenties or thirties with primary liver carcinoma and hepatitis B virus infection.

CDR3 sequence (DNA): TGTGCCAGCAGCTTTGAGAGCAATCAGCCCCAGCATCTT. Protein product: CASSFESNQPQHL. The V and J genes are TRBV11-1 and TRBJ1-5; D call uncertain. The CDR3 has 13 amino acids. CDR1 SGHAT and CDR2 FQDESV come from the germline V gene (reference sequence). Between the trimmed V and J ends, which lost 3 bases and 1 base, there was a span of 4 bases.